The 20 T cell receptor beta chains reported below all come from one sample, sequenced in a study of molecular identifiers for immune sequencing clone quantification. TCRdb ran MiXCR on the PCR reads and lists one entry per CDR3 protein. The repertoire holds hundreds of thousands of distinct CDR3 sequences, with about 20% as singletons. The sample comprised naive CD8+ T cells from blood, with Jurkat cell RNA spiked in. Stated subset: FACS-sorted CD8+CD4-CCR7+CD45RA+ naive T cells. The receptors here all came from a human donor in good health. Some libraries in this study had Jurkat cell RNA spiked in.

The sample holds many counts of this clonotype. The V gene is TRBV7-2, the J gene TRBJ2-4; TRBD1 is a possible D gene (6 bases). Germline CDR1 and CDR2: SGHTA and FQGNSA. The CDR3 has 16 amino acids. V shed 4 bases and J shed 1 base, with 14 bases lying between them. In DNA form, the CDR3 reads TGTGCCAGCAGCTCAGGGGCCAGCGCGGCCAAAAACATTCAGTACTTC. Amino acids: CASSSGASAAKNIQYF.

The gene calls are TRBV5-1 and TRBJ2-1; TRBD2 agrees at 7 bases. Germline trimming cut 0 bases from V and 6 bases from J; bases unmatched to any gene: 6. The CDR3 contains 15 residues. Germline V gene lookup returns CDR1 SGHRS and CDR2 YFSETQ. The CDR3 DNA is TGCGCCAGCAGCTTGGGGCTAGCGGAAGGCAATGAGCAGTTCTTC. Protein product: CASSLGLAEGNEQFF. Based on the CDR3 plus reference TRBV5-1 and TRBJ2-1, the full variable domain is KAGVTQTPRYLIKTRGQQVTLSCSPISGHRSVSWYQQTPGQGLQFLFEYFSETQRNKGNFPGRFSGRQFSNSRSEMNVSTLELGDSALYLCASSLGLAEGNEQFFGPGTRLTVL.

Here the CDR3 reads CASRQPGQGPYNEQFF. The CDR3 DNA reads as TGTGCCAGCAGGCAACCGGGACAGGGTCCCTACAATGAGCAGTTCTTC. The rearrangement uses TRBV28 and TRBJ2-1; TRBD1 matches at 9 bases. Germline V gene data show CDR1 as MDHEN and CDR2 as SYDVKM. CDR3 length equals 16 residues. Germline trimming cut 6 bases from V and 2 bases from J; bases unmatched to any gene: 8.

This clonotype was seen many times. CDR3 protein: CAWTPLGETEAFF. For the CDR3, the DNA is TGTGCCTGGACGCCGCTCGGGGAAACTGAAGCTTTCTTT. The gene calls are TRBV30 and TRBJ1-1; D remains ambiguous. V lost 4 bases and J lost 5, with 14 bases in between. This CDR3 contains 13 residues. Germline V gives CDR1 GTSNPN, CDR2 SVGIG (reference sequence).

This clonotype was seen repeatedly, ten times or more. CDR3 protein: CASSVQGNYEQYF. For the CDR3, the DNA is TGTGCCAGCAGTGTACAGGGGAATTACGAGCAGTACTTC. V and J are TRBV6-5 and TRBJ2-7; the match to TRBD1 covers 7 bases. This CDR3 is 13 amino acids long. Per the germline V gene, CDR1 is MNHEY and CDR2 is SVGAGI. V gave up 5 bases and J gave up 4 bases; unmatched junction bases: 5.

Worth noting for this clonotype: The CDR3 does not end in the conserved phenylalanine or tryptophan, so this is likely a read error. CDR3 in amino acids: CATSTWFTEAFS. Here the CDR3 DNA reads TGTGCCACCAGCACCTGGTTCACTGAAGCTTTCTCT. The J gene is TRBJ1-1, the V gene TRBV15, with D uncertain. Per germline, CDR1 LNHNV and CDR2 YYDKDF (reference sequence). V was cut by 4 bases and J by 4 bases, with 7 bases left in between. The CDR3 contains 12 residues.

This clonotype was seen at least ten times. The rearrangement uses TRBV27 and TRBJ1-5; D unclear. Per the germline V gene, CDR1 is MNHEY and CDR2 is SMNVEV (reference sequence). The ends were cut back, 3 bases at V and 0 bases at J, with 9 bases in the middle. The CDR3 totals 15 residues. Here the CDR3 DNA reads TGTGCCAGCAGTTTTTTGGGAAATAGCAATCAGCCCCAGCATTTT. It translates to CASSFLGNSNQPQHF.

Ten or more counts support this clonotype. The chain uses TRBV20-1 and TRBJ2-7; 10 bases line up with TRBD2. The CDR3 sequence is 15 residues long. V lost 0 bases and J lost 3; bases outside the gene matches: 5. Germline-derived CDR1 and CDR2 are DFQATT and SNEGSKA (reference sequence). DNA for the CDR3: TGCAGTGCTAGAGAGGGACTAGCGTCAAGCTACGAGCAGTACTTC. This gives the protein CSAREGLASSYEQYF.

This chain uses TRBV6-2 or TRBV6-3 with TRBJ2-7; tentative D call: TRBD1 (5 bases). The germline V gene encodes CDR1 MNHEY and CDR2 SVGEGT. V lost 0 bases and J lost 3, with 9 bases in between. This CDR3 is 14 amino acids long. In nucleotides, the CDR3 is TGTGCCAGCAGTTACTCGTCAGGGCACTACGAGCAGTACTTC. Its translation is CASSYSSGHYEQYF.

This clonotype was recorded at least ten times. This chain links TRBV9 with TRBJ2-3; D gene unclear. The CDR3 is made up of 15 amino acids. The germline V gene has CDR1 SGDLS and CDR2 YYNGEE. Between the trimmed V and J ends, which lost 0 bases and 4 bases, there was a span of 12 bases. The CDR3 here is CASSVGNGISDTQYF. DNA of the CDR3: TGTGCCAGCAGCGTAGGGAACGGAATCTCAGATACGCAGTATTTT.

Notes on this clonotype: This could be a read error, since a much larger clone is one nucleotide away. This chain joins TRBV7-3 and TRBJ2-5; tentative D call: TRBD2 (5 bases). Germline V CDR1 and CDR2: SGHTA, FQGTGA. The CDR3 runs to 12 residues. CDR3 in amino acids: CASSRVGETRYF. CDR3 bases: TGTGCCAGCAGCCGGGTCGGGGAGACCCGGTACTTC.

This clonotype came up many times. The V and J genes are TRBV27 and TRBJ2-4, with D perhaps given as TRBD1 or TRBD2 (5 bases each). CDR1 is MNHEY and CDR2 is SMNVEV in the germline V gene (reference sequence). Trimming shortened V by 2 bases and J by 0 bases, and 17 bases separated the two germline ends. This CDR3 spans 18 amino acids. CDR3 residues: CASSLGSRDGVAKNIQYF. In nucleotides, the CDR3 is TGTGCCAGCAGTTTAGGAAGCCGGGACGGAGTAGCCAAAAACATTCAGTACTTC.

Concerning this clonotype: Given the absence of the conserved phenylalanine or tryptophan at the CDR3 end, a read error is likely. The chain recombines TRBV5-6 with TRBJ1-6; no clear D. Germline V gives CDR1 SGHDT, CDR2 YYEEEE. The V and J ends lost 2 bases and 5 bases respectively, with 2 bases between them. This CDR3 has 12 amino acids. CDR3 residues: CASSLDNSPLHL. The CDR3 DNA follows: TGTGCCAGCAGCTTAGATAATTCACCCCTCCACCTT.

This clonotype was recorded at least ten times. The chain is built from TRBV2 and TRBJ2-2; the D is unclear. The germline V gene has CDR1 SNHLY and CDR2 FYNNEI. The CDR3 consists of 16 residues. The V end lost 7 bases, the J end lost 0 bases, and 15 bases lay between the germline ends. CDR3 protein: CASIGLERSNTGELFF. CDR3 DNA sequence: TGTGCCAGCATAGGGTTAGAAAGATCGAACACCGGGGAGCTGTTTTTT. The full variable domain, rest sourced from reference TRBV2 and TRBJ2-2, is EPEVTQTPSHQVTQMGQEVILRCVPISNHLYFYWYRQILGQKVEFLVSFYNNEISEKSEIFDDQFSVERPDGSNFTLKIRSTKLEDSAMYFCASIGLERSNTGELFFGEGSRLTVL.

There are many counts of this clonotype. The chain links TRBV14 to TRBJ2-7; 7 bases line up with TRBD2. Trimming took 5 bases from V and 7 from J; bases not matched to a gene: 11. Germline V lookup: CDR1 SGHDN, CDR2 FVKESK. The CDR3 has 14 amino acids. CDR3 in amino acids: CASSYQGGVVEQYF. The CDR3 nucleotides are TGTGCCAGCAGCTACCAGGGAGGGGTCGTAGAGCAGTACTTC.

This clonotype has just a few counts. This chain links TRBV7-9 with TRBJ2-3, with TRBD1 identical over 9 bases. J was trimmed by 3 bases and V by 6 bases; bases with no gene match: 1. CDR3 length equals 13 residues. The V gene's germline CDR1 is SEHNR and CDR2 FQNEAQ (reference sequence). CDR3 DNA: TGTGCCAGCAGGACAGGGGGAACAGATACGCAGTATTTT. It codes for CASRTGGTDTQYF.

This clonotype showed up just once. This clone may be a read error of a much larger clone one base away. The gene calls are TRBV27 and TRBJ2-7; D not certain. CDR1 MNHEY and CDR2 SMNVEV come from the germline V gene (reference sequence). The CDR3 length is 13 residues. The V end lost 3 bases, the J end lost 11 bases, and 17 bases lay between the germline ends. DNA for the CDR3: TGTGCCAGCAGTTTGTCAACTGGACCCAAAAAGTACTTC. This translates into CASSLSTGPKKYF.

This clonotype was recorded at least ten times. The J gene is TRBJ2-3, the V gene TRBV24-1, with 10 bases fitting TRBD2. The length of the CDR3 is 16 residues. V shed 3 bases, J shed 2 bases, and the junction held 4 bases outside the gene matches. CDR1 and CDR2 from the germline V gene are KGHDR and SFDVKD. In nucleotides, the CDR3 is TGTGCCACCAGTGATGTAGGACTAGCGGTCACAGATACGCAGTATTTT. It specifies CATSDVGLAVTDTQYF.

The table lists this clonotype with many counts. The CDR3 DNA reads as TGCAGTGCTAGAGCGGGACTAGATATGAATGAGCAGTTCTTC. Translated: CSARAGLDMNEQFF. The gene calls are TRBV20-1 and TRBJ2-1; 8 positions agree with TRBD2. The CDR3 is 14 amino acids. V dropped 1 base and J dropped 7; count of bases not matched to a gene: 6. CDR1 and CDR2 from the germline V gene are DFQATT and SNEGSKA (reference sequence).

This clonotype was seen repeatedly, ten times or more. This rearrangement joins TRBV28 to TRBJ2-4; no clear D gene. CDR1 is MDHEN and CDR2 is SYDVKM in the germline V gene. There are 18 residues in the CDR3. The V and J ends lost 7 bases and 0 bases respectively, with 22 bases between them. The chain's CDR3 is CASTPLPDMELAKNIQYF. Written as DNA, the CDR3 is TGTGCCAGCACTCCCCTACCTGATATGGAACTAGCCAAAAACATTCAGTACTTC.